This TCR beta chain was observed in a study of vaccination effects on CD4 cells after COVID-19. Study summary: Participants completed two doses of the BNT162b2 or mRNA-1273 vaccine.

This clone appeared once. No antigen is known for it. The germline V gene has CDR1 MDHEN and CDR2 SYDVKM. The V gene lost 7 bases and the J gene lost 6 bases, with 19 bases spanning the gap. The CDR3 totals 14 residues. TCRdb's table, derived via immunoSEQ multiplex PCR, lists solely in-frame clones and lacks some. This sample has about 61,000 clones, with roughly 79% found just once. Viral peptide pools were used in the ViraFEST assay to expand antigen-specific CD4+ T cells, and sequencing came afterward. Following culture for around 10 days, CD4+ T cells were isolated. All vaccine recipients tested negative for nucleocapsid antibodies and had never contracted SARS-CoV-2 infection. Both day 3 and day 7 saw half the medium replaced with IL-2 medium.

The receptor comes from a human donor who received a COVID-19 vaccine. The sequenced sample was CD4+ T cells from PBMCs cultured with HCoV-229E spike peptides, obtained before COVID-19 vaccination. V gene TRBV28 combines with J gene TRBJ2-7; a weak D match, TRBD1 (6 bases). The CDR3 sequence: CASNQGSNPREQYV. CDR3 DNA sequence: TGTGCCAGCAATCAGGGGAGCAACCCTCGCGAGCAGTACGTC.